These 10 T cell receptor beta chains were sequenced from one sample in a study of neoadjuvant anti-PD-1 for oral cavity cancer. The protocol was immunoSEQ multiplex PCR, while the TCRdb copy is restricted to in-frame clones and leaves out a portion. The sample lists roughly 15,000 clones, about 72% occurring once. This sample comprised PBMCs, obtained before nivolumab (anti-PD-1) treatment. The receptors originated from a person aged 40 to 85 with oral cavity squamous cell carcinoma.

This clone has more than one count but fewer than ten. This chain joins TRBV25-1 and TRBJ2-2; D is possibly TRBD1 (8 bases). Trimming removed 8 bases at V and 3 bases at J, with 16 bases between. There are 15 residues in the CDR3. CDR1 is MGHDK, CDR2 SYGVNS, per germline. CDR3 bases: TGTGCCAGCGGCGGACAGGGAGGGTACACCGGGGAGCTGTTTTTT. Residues: CASGGQGGYTGELFF.

J is TRBJ1-2 and V is TRBV6-5; possible D gene TRBD1, 6 bases. Between the trimmed V and J ends, which lost 5 bases and 0 bases, there was a span of 13 bases. The CDR3 contains 15 residues. Germline CDR1 MNHEY, CDR2 SVGAGI. In nucleotides, the CDR3 is TGTGCCAGCAGTAAAGACAGGATAGCTAACTATGGCTACACCTTC. Translating gives CASSKDRIANYGYTF.

The gene calls are TRBV10-3 and TRBJ2-1; TRBD2 agrees at 11 bases. Germline lookup yields CDR1 ENHRY and CDR2 SYGVKD. This CDR3 contains 15 residues. J gave up 8 bases and V 5 bases, and 8 bases lay outside the gene matches. CDR3 sequence (DNA): TGTGCCATCAGTCCCGGACTAGCGGGCATCTATGAGCAGTTCTTC. The encoded protein is CAISPGLAGIYEQFF.

The sample holds a few counts of this clone. The V gene is TRBV2, the J gene TRBJ1-5; D gene uncertain. The CDR3 totals 15 residues. V was trimmed by 6 bases and J by 4 bases, leaving 16 bases between them. Germline loops: CDR1 SNHLY, CDR2 FYNNEI. CDR3 in amino acids: CASRQEAGGNQPQHF. The CDR3 bases are TGTGCCAGCAGACAAGAGGCGGGAGGAAATCAGCCCCAGCATTTT.

J is TRBJ1-2 and V is TRBV25-1; no firm D call. Germline V gives CDR1 MGHDK, CDR2 SYGVNS. The CDR3 contains 16 residues. Trimming pared 3 bases from V and 1 base from J, leaving 15 bases between. The CDR3 DNA follows: TGTGCCAGCAGTGACAGCGGCGGACGGATTAACTATGGCTACACCTTC. Translating it yields CASSDSGGRINYGYTF.

Only one count was recorded for this clone. V and J are TRBV28 and TRBJ1-1; D is uncertain. Germline-derived CDR1 and CDR2 are MDHEN and SYDVKM. With 6 bases removed from V and 2 bases from J, the gap between germline ends came to 10 bases. The CDR3 runs to 13 residues. The chain's CDR3 is CASRADLNTEAFF. CDR3 nucleotide sequence: TGTGCCAGCAGAGCGGACCTTAACACTGAAGCTTTCTTT.

V gene TRBV9 combines with J gene TRBJ2-3; D not certain. Trimming shortened V by 0 bases and J by 5 bases, and 7 bases separated the two germline ends. Germline V CDR1 and CDR2: SGDLS, YYNGEE. This CDR3 has 13 amino acids. The chain's CDR3 is CASSVAFEDTQYF. CDR3 DNA: TGTGCCAGCAGCGTAGCCTTCGAAGATACGCAGTATTTT. Full variable domain (remainder filled in from reference TRBV9 and TRBJ2-3): DSGVTQTPKHLITATGQRVTLRCSPRSGDLSVYWYQQSLDQGLQFLIQYYNGEERAKGNILERFSAQQFPDLHSELNLSSLELGDSALYFCASSVAFEDTQYFGPGTRLTVL.

The chain has TRBV6-5 and TRBJ2-3; no clear D. Per germline, CDR1 MNHEY and CDR2 SVGAGI. The CDR3 runs 13 residues. The V end was cut by 6 bases, the J end by 1 base, with 8 bases between. Here the CDR3 DNA reads TGTGCCAGCAGGAAGGTGGGCACAGATACGCAGTATTTT. Translated, it gives CASRKVGTDTQYF.

In its sample, this clone was seen a few times. V and J are TRBV27 and TRBJ1-6; possibly TRBD1 for D (5 bases). Between the trimmed V and J ends, which lost 4 bases and 5 bases, there was a span of 12 bases. The germline gives CDR1 MNHEY, CDR2 SMNVEV (reference sequence). The CDR3 extends over 15 amino acids. The CDR3 coding sequence is TGTGCCAGCAGTTGGGGGGGGAGTAATAATTCACCCCTCCACTTT. The encoded protein is CASSWGGSNNSPLHF.

The DNA for the CDR3 is TGTGCCTGGAGTGTAGGGTCTAGCGGGCTCCAAGAGACCCAGTACTTC. As protein: CAWSVGSSGLQETQYF. V usage is TRBV30 and J usage is TRBJ2-5; TRBD2 matches at 8 bases. This CDR3 has 16 residues. The junction had 7 bases not matched to a gene; V was cut back by 0 bases and J by 1 base. From germline, CDR1 is GTSNPN and CDR2 SVGIG (reference sequence).